The 25 T cell receptor beta chains reported below all come from one sample, sequenced in a study of metastatic and nonmetastatic thyroid tumors. Via MiXCR, TCRdb re-called the PCR reads. The sample yields 45,000 or so clones, approximately 15% seen once. Patients were all untreated before their thyroid surgery. The sequenced sample was blood. These TCRs come from a female donor with papillary thyroid cancer or a benign thyroid nodule (not recorded which). Some clones in this sample may be carry-over from other donors' samples.

This clone was observed many times. CDR3 protein: CASRPGGNTEAFF. In DNA form, the CDR3 reads TGTGCCAGCAGGCCGGGGGGGAACACTGAAGCTTTCTTT. The chain carries TRBV27 and TRBJ1-1; weak D call: TRBD1 (5 bases). The CDR3 extends over 13 amino acids. The V end lost 6 bases, the J end lost 1 base, and 9 bases lay between the germline ends. Germline CDR1 reads MNHEY; CDR2 reads SMNVEV (reference sequence).

This clone came up many times. This chain links TRBV28 with TRBJ1-1; TRBD1 might be the D (6 bases). The CDR3 is 14 amino acids. V shed 5 bases and J shed 8 bases, with 18 bases lying between them. Per the germline V gene, CDR1 is MDHEN and CDR2 is SYDVKM. The CDR3 reads CASSPSYRDSEAFF. CDR3 nucleotides: TGTGCCAGCAGTCCCTCCTACAGGGATTCCGAAGCTTTCTTT.

The V call is TRBV5-1, the J call TRBJ2-7, with unresolved D. CDR3 size: 17 residues. V lost 5 bases, J lost 0 bases, and 21 bases lay in between. The germline V gene has CDR1 SGHRS and CDR2 YFSETQ. The CDR3 region is CASSDPVVEAFSYEQYF. The CDR3, as DNA: TGCGCCAGCAGTGATCCTGTTGTGGAAGCTTTCTCCTACGAGCAGTACTTC.

This clone was counted many times. The chain couples TRBV6-5 to TRBJ1-2; weak D call: TRBD1 (6 bases). CDR3 size: 16 residues. Germline CDR1 MNHEY, CDR2 SVGAGI. The V and J ends lost 0 bases and 1 base respectively, with 12 bases between them. CDR3 region: CASSYSGATVNYGYTF. Written as DNA, the CDR3 is TGTGCCAGCAGTTACTCGGGGGCCACAGTTAACTATGGCTACACCTTC.

As to this clone: This clone may be a read error of a much larger clone one base away. The same CDR3 can be traced to other DNA sequences in this sample. The chain employs TRBV3-1 and TRBJ2-1; D may correspond to TRBD1 or TRBD2 (7 bases each). CDR3 length: 18 residues. The germline CDR1 and CDR2 sequences are LGHDT and YNNKEL (reference sequence). DNA for the CDR3: TGTGCGAGCAGCCAAGACAGGGCGGGAGTCCTGGGTCACAATGAGCAGTTCTTC. Encoded protein: CASSQDRAGVLGHNEQFF.

By share of the sample, this clone is medium-sized. The chain links TRBV27 to TRBJ2-7, with 9 bases fitting TRBD1. The CDR3 has 15 amino acids. The germline CDR1 and CDR2 sequences are MNHEY and SMNVEV (reference sequence). J gave up 0 bases and V 2 bases, and 2 bases lay outside the gene matches. The CDR3 is CASSLGTGSSYEQYF. The DNA of the CDR3 is TGTGCCAGCAGTTTAGGGACAGGGAGCTCCTACGAGCAGTACTTC.

V and J are TRBV20-1 and TRBJ2-7; 11 bases are a match to TRBD2. The CDR3 runs 17 residues. Germline CDR1 and CDR2: DFQATT and SNEGSKA (reference sequence). The V and J ends lost 4 bases and 5 bases, in that order; junction bases with no gene match: 16. The CDR3 protein is CSATGQISGRAVDEQYF. The CDR3 DNA reads TGCAGTGCTACGGGACAGATTAGCGGGAGGGCCGTCGACGAGCAGTACTTC.

The V gene is TRBV7-9, the J gene TRBJ2-2, with D perhaps TRBD1 or TRBD2 (6 bases each). This CDR3 spans 14 amino acids. Trimming took 6 bases from V and 6 from J, leaving 14 bases between them. Germline V gene sequence: CDR1 SEHNR, CDR2 FQNEAQ (reference sequence). The CDR3 here is CASSDGGYAGELFF. DNA of the CDR3: TGTGCCAGCAGTGACGGGGGCTATGCCGGGGAGCTGTTTTTT.

Concerning this clone: One end of the junction varies from germline; a read error may be responsible. The chain carries TRBV11-3 and TRBJ2-7; D may be TRBD1 or TRBD2 (5 bases each). Germline CDR1 reads SGHNT; CDR2 reads YENEEA. The CDR3 consists of 14 residues. The CDR3: CASSPRGRSGEQYF. The CDR3 DNA is TGTGCCAGCAGCCCCCGGGGCAGGTCGGGCGAGCAGTACTTT. The whole variable domain, filled in from reference TRBV11-3 and TRBJ2-7, reads EAGVVQSPRYKIIEKKQPVAFWCNPISGHNTLYWYLQNLGQGPELLIRYENEEAVDDSQLPKDRFSAERLKGVDSTLKIQPAELGDSAVYLCASSPRGRSGEQYFGPGTRLTVT.

This clone has a count of ten or more. J is TRBJ1-1 and V is TRBV6-4; TRBD1 matches at 7 bases. This CDR3 contains 15 residues. J lost 4 bases, V lost 5 bases, and 10 bases had no gene match. Per the germline V gene, CDR1 is MRHNA and CDR2 is SNTAGT. DNA of the CDR3: TGTGCCAGCAGTCCCGATAACAGGGGTTCCACTGAAGCTTTCTTT. This translates into CASSPDNRGSTEAFF.

The chain uses TRBV5-4 and TRBJ2-6; D unresolved. Germline V lookup: CDR1 SGHNT, CDR2 YYREEE (reference sequence). Trimming stripped 3 bases from V and 4 bases from J, with 14 bases between. This CDR3 has 16 amino acids. CDR3 sequence reads: CASSSIRTSGANVLTF. The DNA of the CDR3 is TGTGCCAGCAGCTCGATCCGGACGTCGGGGGCCAACGTCCTGACTTTC.

This clone occurred a few times. V is TRBV24-1 and J is TRBJ2-5; 7 positions match TRBD2. With V trimmed by 4 bases and J by 5 bases, 6 bases remained unmatched. The CDR3 has 14 amino acids. Germline lookup yields CDR1 KGHDR and CDR2 SFDVKD. The CDR3 DNA is TGTGCCACCAGTGACTCGGTGGGAGGGGAGACCCAGTACTTC. Its translation: CATSDSVGGETQYF.

This clone has a count of ten or more. This chain links TRBV27 with TRBJ1-4; D gene ambiguous. The germline V and J ends were trimmed by 0 bases and 3 bases, with 23 bases remaining between them. Germline V gives CDR1 MNHEY, CDR2 SMNVEV (reference sequence). This CDR3 comprises 20 residues. The CDR3 spells CASSLSGKVTHLVANEKLFF. CDR3 bases: TGTGCCAGCAGTTTATCGGGAAAGGTGACCCACTTGGTGGCTAATGAAAAACTGTTTTTT.

Remarks on this clone: A much larger clone lies a single base off, so this may be a read error. V and J are TRBV25-1 and TRBJ1-4; D gene ambiguous. This CDR3 is 15 amino acids long. Germline V gene sequence: CDR1 MGHDK, CDR2 SYGVNS. The CDR3 protein is CARSDALEINEKLFF. CDR3 nucleotide sequence: TGTGCCAGAAGTGACGCCCTAGAGATTAATGAAAAACTGTTTTTT.

This rearrangement joins TRBV6-2 or TRBV6-3 to TRBJ1-3, with a tentative D call TRBD1 (5 bases). The CDR3 runs to 16 residues. V was shortened by 5 bases and J by 5 bases, with 19 bases between the two germline ends. Germline V gives CDR1 MNHEY, CDR2 SVGEGT. DNA of the CDR3: TGTGCCAGCAGTGCCCTATCACGAAGACAGAGAAACACCATATATTTT. It translates to CASSALSRRQRNTIYF.

Ten or more counts support this clone. This chain uses TRBV5-1 with TRBJ2-7; TRBD2 matches 12 bases. The germline CDR1 and CDR2 sequences are SGHRS and YFSETQ. CDR3 length: 16 amino acids. J gave up 2 bases and V 0 bases, and 3 bases lay outside the gene matches. The chain's CDR3 is CASSLGLAGDPYEQYF. In nucleotides, the CDR3 is TGCGCCAGCAGCTTGGGACTAGCGGGAGATCCCTACGAGCAGTACTTC.

This clone was detected a few times. The genes are TRBV2 and TRBJ2-3; either TRBD1 or TRBD2 may supply D (5 bases each). Germline values: CDR1 SNHLY, CDR2 FYNNEI. Trimming pared 6 bases from V and 6 bases from J, leaving 19 bases between. CDR3 size: 15 residues. CDR3 sequence: CASSLGRRTWDTQYF. Written as DNA, the CDR3 is TGTGCCAGCAGCCTGGGACGGAGGACCTGGGATACGCAGTATTTT.

V gene TRBV12-3 or TRBV12-4 combines with J gene TRBJ2-7; 8 nucleotides line up with TRBD1. The CDR3 runs to 13 residues. Trimming cost V 5 bases and J 7 bases; bases outside gene matches: 7. The CDR3 reads CASSQDRAREQYF. The CDR3 DNA is TGTGCCAGCAGTCAGGACAGGGCACGGGAGCAGTACTTC.

This chain joins TRBV27 and TRBJ2-1; tentative D call: TRBD1 (6 bases). The CDR3 extends over 12 amino acids. The germline V and J ends were trimmed by 8 bases and 7 bases, with 12 bases remaining between them. Germline V gene lookup returns CDR1 MNHEY and CDR2 SMNVEV (reference sequence). CDR3 nucleotide sequence: TGTGCCAGCCGGACACAGGGAAATGAGCAGTTCTTC. Protein: CASRTQGNEQFF.

This clone was counted at least ten times. A much larger clone is a single base away; this may be a read error. The chain uses TRBV5-1 and TRBJ1-2; TRBD1 agrees at 7 bases. V gave up 0 bases and J gave up 3 bases; unmatched junction bases: 5. Germline V lookup: CDR1 SGHRS, CDR2 YFSETQ. The CDR3 consists of 15 residues. This CDR3 reads CASSLGAGGDYGYTF. The CDR3 coding sequence is TGCGCCAGCAGCTTGGGGGCAGGGGGGGACTATGGCTACACCTTC.

At least ten counts were recorded for this clone. This chain uses TRBV9 with TRBJ1-1; TRBD1 matches at 12 bases. Trimming removed 4 bases from V and 10 bases from J; junction bases left unmatched: 5. This CDR3 has 13 residues. From germline, CDR1 is SGDLS and CDR2 YYNGEE. CDR3 DNA: TGTGCCAGCAGCCTGGGACAGGGGGCGCCAGCTTTCTTT. Translation gives CASSLGQGAPAFF.

J is TRBJ2-7 and V is TRBV4-1; 11 nucleotides agree with TRBD1. V dropped 4 bases and J dropped 4; count of bases not matched to a gene: 6. The CDR3 runs to 15 residues. Germline loops: CDR1 MGHRA, CDR2 YSYEKL. The CDR3 sequence: CASSRQGQGDYEQYF. The CDR3 DNA reads as TGCGCCAGCAGCCGCCAGGGACAGGGGGATTACGAGCAGTACTTC.

The V gene is TRBV28, the J gene TRBJ1-6; D is unclear. V was cut by 6 bases and J by 7 bases, with 19 bases left in between. The CDR3 is made up of 16 amino acids. Germline V lookup: CDR1 MDHEN, CDR2 SYDVKM. The CDR3 DNA reads TGTGCCAGCAGCGTGGCGGGAGCAAGGCTGAATTCACCCCTCCACTTT. Its translation is CASSVAGARLNSPLHF. Together with reference TRBV28 and TRBJ1-6, the CDR3 gives the full variable domain: DVKVTQSSRYLVKRTGEKVFLECVQDMDHENMFWYRQDPGLGLRLIYFSYDVKMKEKGDIPEGYSVSREKKERFSLILESASTNQTSMYLCASSVAGARLNSPLHFGNGTRLTVT.

This clone has only a few counts. This sequence joins TRBV11-3 and TRBJ1-1; D possibly corresponds to TRBD1 (6 bases). Germline loops: CDR1 SGHNT, CDR2 YENEEA. The CDR3 extends over 15 amino acids. Trimming left V 5 bases short and J 5 bases short, with 18 bases between. The CDR3 loop is CASSPEPGGRTEAFF. Here the CDR3 DNA reads TGTGCCAGCAGCCCTGAACCCGGGGGGCGTACTGAAGCTTTCTTT.

V usage is TRBV20-1 and J usage is TRBJ2-5, with 13 bases that match TRBD2. J gave up 4 bases and V 0 bases, and 8 bases lay outside the gene matches. The CDR3 covers 17 residues. Germline CDR1 reads DFQATT; CDR2 reads SNEGSKA (reference sequence). The DNA of the CDR3 is TGCAGTGCTAGAGATGGACTAGCGGGAGACGGTGGAGAGACCCAGTACTTC. Protein sequence: CSARDGLAGDGGETQYF.